This T cell receptor beta chain derives from a study of blood T cell repertoires in COVID-19. Study background: Sites across the United States, Italy and Spain contributed samples from acute and convalescent COVID-19. PBMCs, B-cell-depleted T cells, or T cells provided the cDNA or gDNA that made up the material.

CDR1 is PRHDT and CDR2 is FYEKMQ in the germline V gene (reference sequence). This CDR3 spans 16 amino acids. Trimming removed 5 bases at V and 3 bases at J, with 17 bases between. The table lists this clone with a count of one. Original processing notes: Estimates of nucleated cell counts were drawn from the amplification of reference gene primers. Assay used: immunoSEQ multiplex PCR; TCRdb lists only in-frame clones, some missing. The DNA gave D and trimming, while V, J and clone size come from that table. The profile covers roughly 230,000 clones, with around 83% appearing a single time and more than 6.5% taken by the ten largest.

Sequenced input: peripheral blood. The chain is built from TRBV13 and TRBJ2-4, with D possibly matching TRBD1 (5 bases). This TCR derives from a man in his forties with active or convalescent COVID-19. The CDR3 loop is CASSPRAGFGKNIQYF. The CDR3 bases are TGTGCCAGCAGCCCGCGCGCAGGGTTCGGCAAAAACATTCAGTACTTC.